This T cell receptor (beta chain) comes out of a study of T cells in tumors after PD-1 blockade. The table came from immunoSEQ multiplex PCR; TCRdb's copy has only in-frame clones and leaves some out. The sample holds several thousand clones, around 69% seen once. Sequenced here: tumor tissue, sampled after anti-PD-1 treatment. The receptor was derived from a human donor with basal cell carcinoma.

Here the CDR3 reads CAWTGREGSYNEQFF. For the CDR3, the DNA is TGTGCCTGGACGGGGCGTGAAGGCTCCTACAATGAGCAGTTCTTC. This sequence joins TRBV30 and TRBJ2-1, with D perhaps given as TRBD1 or TRBD2 (5 bases each). Germline CDR1 and CDR2: GTSNPN and SVGIG (reference sequence). V lost 4 bases to trimming and J lost 0 bases, with 13 bases between them. The CDR3 has 15 amino acids.